There are a few counts of the clone carrying this T cell receptor beta chain. The antigen is undetermined. The CDR3 has 13 residues. The J segment lost 8 bases and the V segment lost 6 bases, leaving 11 bases of the junction unmatched. The germline V gene has CDR1 DFQATT and CDR2 SNEGSKA (reference sequence). The sample comes from a study of T cells in Graves' hyperthyroidism and ophthalmopathy. Stable Graves' hyperthyroidism denoted no ophthalmopathy progression over 18 months. Findings and caveats of the study: Separation of ophthalmopathy from stable hyperthyroidism was achieved by a 13 V-J model.

RNA transcripts were the template for amplifying TCR beta CDR3 regions. TCR CDR3 regions were first amplified by RT-PCR with HTBI primers. TCRdb re-called the multiplex PCR reads with MiXCR, one entry per CDR3 protein. The sample lists roughly 290,000 distinct CDR3 sequences, roughly an eighth occurring once. The sequence derives from a woman aged 40 to 50 with Graves' hyperthyroidism. This chain joins TRBV20-1 and TRBJ1-2; the match to TRBD1 covers 8 bases. Material: blood. The CDR3 reads CSAPLTGAVGYTF. The CDR3 bases are TGCAGTGCACCACTGACAGGGGCAGTAGGCTACACCTTC.